Below are 9 T cell receptor beta chains sequenced from a single sample in a study of blood T cell repertoires in COVID-19. TCRdb keeps only in-frame clones here, not all; method: immunoSEQ multiplex PCR. The sample yields about 110,000 clones, approximately 69% seen once. The specimen sequenced was peripheral blood. The receptor set was obtained from a man at least 80 years old with acute or convalescent COVID-19.

The chain couples TRBV19 to TRBJ1-2; no firm D call. Trimming took 7 bases from V and 7 from J, leaving 16 bases between them. CDR3 length equals 13 residues. The germline V gene has CDR1 LNHDA and CDR2 SQIVND (reference sequence). CDR3 in DNA: TGTGCCAGTAAGCCCCGCCCTCTAAGTGGCTACACCTTC. It is translated as CASKPRPLSGYTF. The complete variable domain, with remaining parts taken from reference TRBV19 and TRBJ1-2, reads DGGITQSPKYLFRKEGQNVTLSCEQNLNHDAMYWYRQDPGQGLRLIYYSQIVNDFQKGDIAEGYSVSREKKESFPLTVTSAQKNPTAFYLCASKPRPLSGYTFGSGTRLTVV.

A few counts support this clone. This chain connects TRBV5-1 to TRBJ1-6, with D maybe TRBD1 (5 bases). Trimming took 3 bases from V and 4 from J, leaving 11 bases between them. There are 15 residues in the CDR3. CDR1 is SGHRS and CDR2 is YFSETQ in the germline V gene. The CDR3: CASSWGDGYNSPLHF. CDR3 DNA sequence: TGCGCCAGCAGCTGGGGGGATGGTTATAATTCACCCCTCCACTTT.

The CDR3 region is CASSLKGEAKNIQYF. As DNA, the CDR3 is TGTGCCAGCAGCTTGAAGGGGGAAGCCAAAAACATTCAGTACTTC. V and J are TRBV5-4 and TRBJ2-4; TRBD1 is a possible D gene (6 bases). Per germline, CDR1 SGHNT and CDR2 YYREEE (reference sequence). The CDR3 consists of 15 residues. Between the trimmed V and J ends, which lost 1 base and 0 bases, there was a span of 8 bases.

V is TRBV7-2 and J is TRBJ2-2; D is perhaps TRBD2 (6 bases). V gave up 5 bases and J gave up 3 bases, with 10 bases separating them. Germline lookup yields CDR1 SGHTA and CDR2 FQGNSA. The CDR3 covers 14 residues. CDR3 sequence reads: CASSTKRDTGELFF. The CDR3 nucleotides are TGTGCCAGCAGCACTAAGCGGGACACCGGGGAGCTGTTTTTT.

The chain is built from TRBV7-9 and TRBJ2-1; 10 bases fit TRBD2. Germline lookup yields CDR1 SEHNR and CDR2 FQNEAQ (reference sequence). This CDR3 spans 11 amino acids. J gave up 16 bases and V 5 bases, and 5 bases lay outside the gene matches. CDR3 sequence (DNA): TGTGCCAGCAGCAAACTAGCGGGAACCTTCTTC. It specifies CASSKLAGTFF.

This chain joins TRBV10-3 and TRBJ2-2, with TRBD2 matching 8 bases. V was clipped by 3 bases and J by 4 bases; unmatched bases: 4. CDR3 length: 15 residues. Per germline, CDR1 ENHRY and CDR2 SYGVKD. CDR3 nucleotides: TGTGCCATCAGTGAAACTAGCGGAACCACCGGGGAGCTGTTTTTT. Its protein product is CAISETSGTTGELFF.

The chain carries TRBV27 and TRBJ1-5; TRBD1 is a possible D gene (6 bases). The V end was cut by 5 bases, the J end by 3 bases, with 11 bases between. CDR1 is MNHEY and CDR2 is SMNVEV in the germline V gene (reference sequence). The CDR3 runs to 14 residues. The CDR3 protein is CASSAQGNNQPQHF. In nucleotides, the CDR3 is TGTGCCAGCAGTGCACAGGGTAACAATCAGCCCCAGCATTTT.

This clone was seen a few times. The chain recombines TRBV2 with TRBJ2-2; 11 nucleotides line up with TRBD2. The trim removed 6 bases at V and 6 bases at J, leaving 6 bases unmatched. Germline V gene lookup returns CDR1 SNHLY and CDR2 FYNNEI. The CDR3 spans 15 residues. The CDR3, as DNA: TGTGCCAGCAGGAATCTAGCGGGAGGTTCCGGGGAGCTGTTTTTT. It translates to CASRNLAGGSGELFF.

The chain carries TRBV19 and TRBJ2-2; 8 nucleotides line up with TRBD2. After removal of 11 bases from V and 7 bases from J, the junction contained 12 bases not matched to a gene. CDR1 is LNHDA, CDR2 SQIVND, per germline (reference sequence). This CDR3 is 14 amino acids long. The CDR3 nucleotides are TGTGCCTGCCGCCCAGCGGGAGCGATCGGGGAGCTGTTTTTT. Amino acid sequence: CACRPAGAIGELFF.